This T cell receptor (beta chain) was recorded in a study of T cells in localized non-small cell lung cancer. Whole-study results and caveats: Measurement of T cell clonality placed uninvolved adjacent lung highest, above the level in tumor. The appearance of a median approximately 57 of the top 100 tumor clones was seen in adjacent lung. Prolonged overall survival went with higher T cell density in the blood.

This CDR3 region has 14 residues. CDR1 is MDHEN, CDR2 SYDVKM, per germline. V lost 6 bases and J lost 6; bases outside the gene matches: 10. Repertoires were generated with immunoSEQ multiplex PCR, while TCRdb's copy carries only in-frame clones and drops some. The table lists 1,800 or so clones, 22% of them singletons, with 15% to 20% in the top ten. A note on this clone: The antigen remains unidentified.

The V and J genes are TRBV28 and TRBJ1-1; 7 nucleotides align to TRBD1. Here the sequenced sample was normal lung tissue next to the tumor, taken before any cancer treatment. The clonotype comes from a man aged 40 to 70 with stage II lung adenocarcinoma. The CDR3 reads CASRSPTGRSEAFF. The CDR3 bases are TGTGCCAGCAGGTCTCCGACAGGGCGATCTGAAGCTTTCTTT.